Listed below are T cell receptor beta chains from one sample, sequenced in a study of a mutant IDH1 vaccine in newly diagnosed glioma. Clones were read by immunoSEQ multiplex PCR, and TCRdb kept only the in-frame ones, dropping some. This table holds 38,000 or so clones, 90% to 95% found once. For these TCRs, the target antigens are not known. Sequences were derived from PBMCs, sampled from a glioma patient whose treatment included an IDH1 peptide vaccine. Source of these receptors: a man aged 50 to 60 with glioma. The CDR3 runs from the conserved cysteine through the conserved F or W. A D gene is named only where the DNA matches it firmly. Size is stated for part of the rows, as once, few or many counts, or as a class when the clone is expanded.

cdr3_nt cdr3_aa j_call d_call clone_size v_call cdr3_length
TGTGCCAGCAGTGAAGAAAGGTGGGGGAAGAACAATCAGCCCCAGCATTTT CASSEERWGKNNQPQHF TRBJ1-5 - - TRBV2 17
TGTGCCAGCAGCTTATTGACAGGGAACTATGGCTACACCTTC CASSLLTGNYGYTF TRBJ1-2 TRBD1 - TRBV11-3 14
TGTGCCAGCGGGGGGAAAAGCGGAACCTACGAGCAGTACTTC CASGGKSGTYEQYF TRBJ2-7 - - TRBV6-1 14
TGTGCCAGCAGTGAGGGGACAGCCAAAAACATTCAGTACTTC CASSEGTAKNIQYF TRBJ2-4 - - TRBV2 14
TGTGCCAGCAGCTCCCGAGGGGACAGGGGGAACACTGAAGCTTTCTTT CASSSRGDRGNTEAFF TRBJ1-1 TRBD1 - TRBV7-8 16
TGCAGCGTGGGGGAGGGAGGGTCCCCCTACGAGCAGTACTTC CSVGEGGSPYEQYF TRBJ2-7 TRBD2 - TRBV29-1 14
TGTGCCAGCAGCCAAGATTCAGGGTTCCTCTCTGGGGCCAACGTCCTGACTTTC CASSQDSGFLSGANVLTF TRBJ2-6 - - TRBV14 18
TGTGCCAGCAAGTTTAGCGGGAGCACAGATACGCAGTATTTT CASKFSGSTDTQYF TRBJ2-3 TRBD2 - TRBV19 14
TGTGCCAGCAAGGGGACAGGGAGCCCTGAAGCTTTCTTT CASKGTGSPEAFF TRBJ1-1 TRBD1 few TRBV6-1 13
TGTGCCAGCACCGTAAAGACAGGCCTAAATCAGCCCCAGCATTTT CASTVKTGLNQPQHF TRBJ1-5 - - TRBV7-2 15
TGCGCCAGCAGCCAAGAGGACCTACAGGGTTTTCTCTCTGGGGCCAACGTCCTGACTTTC CASSQEDLQGFLSGANVLTF TRBJ2-6 - - TRBV4-1 20
TGTGCCAGCAGCCCGACAGGGGGATATGGCTACACCTTC CASSPTGGYGYTF TRBJ1-2 TRBD1 - TRBV7-3 13
TGTGCCAGCTCACCACCGAGCCAGCTGAACACTGAAGCTTTCTTT CASSPPSQLNTEAFF TRBJ1-1 - - TRBV18 15
TGCAGTGCGGGGGGGAACGAGCAGTACTTC CSAGGNEQYF TRBJ2-7 TRBD2 - TRBV20-1 10
TGTGCCAGCAGCCCCCGGCTATCGGGACCGACCACAGATACGCAGTATTTT CASSPRLSGPTTDTQYF TRBJ2-3 - - TRBV5-4 17